The source of this TCR beta chain is a study of T cell changes during pregnancy in multiple sclerosis. This clone was observed a single time. V lost 5 bases and J 5 bases, leaving 18 bases between the germline ends. Germline V gene data show CDR1 as GTSNPN and CDR2 as SVGIG (reference sequence). This CDR3 has 14 residues. Sequenced by immunoSEQ multiplex PCR; TCRdb stores in-frame clones only, minus some. Of 70,000 to 95,000 clones listed, about 91% are singletons. The chain employs TRBV30 and TRBJ1-2; the D gene is possibly TRBD1 (5 bases). The clonotype was recovered from a female donor with multiple sclerosis, enrolled in a pregnancy study. The sample was peripheral blood, taken before pregnancy. The CDR3 sequence is CAWGLGGEGYGYTF. DNA of the CDR3: TGTGCCTGGGGACTTGGAGGGGAGGGGTATGGCTACACCTTC. The whole variable domain, remainder taken from reference TRBV30 and TRBJ1-2, is SQTIHQWPATLVQPVGSPLSLECTVEGTSNPNLYWYRQAAGRGLQLLFYSVGIGQISSEVPQNLSASRPQDRQFILSSKKLLLSDSGFYLCAWGLGGEGYGYTFGSGTRLTVV.